The table lists the clone carrying this T cell receptor (beta chain) with many counts. Antigen: not known. Amplified regions were TCR beta CDR3 sequences from RNA transcripts. The HTBI primer set drove a first-round RT-PCR of the TCR CDR3. A single record per CDR3 protein comes from TCRdb applying MiXCR to the multiplex PCR reads. The table lists fewer than 650,000 distinct CDR3 sequences, around 13% of them singletons. Hyperthyroidism had been newly diagnosed in patients aged 18 to 65, and its duration was under 2 months. This blood was taken when hyperthyroidism was first diagnosed, before any ophthalmopathy symptoms existed. The data derive from a study of T cells in Graves' hyperthyroidism and ophthalmopathy. Study findings and constraints: Model-based prediction identified ophthalmopathy a median about 7 months prior to its onset.

Trimming at V came to 6 bases and at J to 6 bases, leaving 6 bases not matched to a gene. This CDR3 is built from 13 residues. Germline V lookup: CDR1 DFQATT, CDR2 SNEGSKA (reference sequence). This clonotype was obtained from a woman aged 25 to 39 with Graves' hyperthyroidism that later progressed to Graves' ophthalmopathy. Sequencing was carried out using blood. This chain uses TRBV20-1 with TRBJ2-5; 11 nucleotides match TRBD1. The CDR3 nucleotides are TGCAGTGCGTACGGACAGGGGGCGAAGACCCAGTACTTC. This codes for CSAYGQGAKTQYF.